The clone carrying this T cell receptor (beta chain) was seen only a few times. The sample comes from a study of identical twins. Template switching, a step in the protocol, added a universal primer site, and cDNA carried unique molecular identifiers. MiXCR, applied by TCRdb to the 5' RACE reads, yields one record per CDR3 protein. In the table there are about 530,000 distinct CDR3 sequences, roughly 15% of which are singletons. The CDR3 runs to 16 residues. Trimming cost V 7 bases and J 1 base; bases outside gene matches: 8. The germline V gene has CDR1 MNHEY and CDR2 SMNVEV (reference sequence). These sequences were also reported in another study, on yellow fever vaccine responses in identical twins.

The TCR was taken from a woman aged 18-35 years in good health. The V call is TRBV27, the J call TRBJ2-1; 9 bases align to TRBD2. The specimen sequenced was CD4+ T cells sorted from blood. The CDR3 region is CASNSDTSGSYNEQFF. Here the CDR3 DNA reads TGTGCCAGCAATAGCGACACTAGCGGGTCCTACAATGAGCAGTTCTTC.